This T cell receptor (beta chain) appears in the sequencing data of a study of T cells after yellow fever vaccination. Study-wide background: The authors prepared low-cell-number fractions using SMART-Seq v4 Ultra Low Input.

Trimming removed 0 bases from V and 8 bases from J, with 14 bases in between. The CDR3 runs to 14 residues. From germline, CDR1 is DFQATT and CDR2 SNEGSKA (reference sequence). From the 5' RACE reads, TCRdb called clonotypes with MiXCR, one entry per CDR3 protein. Among more than 90,000 distinct CDR3 sequences listed, 8.4% were seen once. This clonotype was counted at least ten times. Its antigen is currently unknown. Study-level results: Contamination of FACS-sorted repertoires by abundant clonotypes from the bulk population could occur. Only a small proportion of the clonotypes turned up in both the CD4 and the CD8 compartments, likely arising from convergent recombination.

The sequencing used CD8+ T cells sorted from PBMCs, collected 45 days after the yellow fever booster vaccination. This clonotype originated in a man aged 25-45 years who received the YFV17D yellow fever vaccine. The gene calls are TRBV20-1 and TRBJ2-1; D ambiguous. CDR3 nucleotides: TGCAGTGCTAGAGATCTGGGGTCTATGGATGAGCAGTTCTTC. This codes for CSARDLGSMDEQFF.